A selection of T cell receptor beta chains follows, all from one sample in a study of T cell responses to AZD1222 COVID-19 vaccine. Produced via immunoSEQ multiplex PCR; TCRdb's table is partial and in-frame only. There are around 170,000 clones in the sample; less than 95% occur only once, and 1.5% lies in the top ten. The sample here was peripheral blood, taken on day 0 of AZD1222 vaccination. The receptors originated from an adult in good health. CDR3s include the opening cysteine and the closing phenylalanine or tryptophan. The D gene is left open where the match is weak. Part of the rows lack a size; the others show once, few, many or a class for expanded clones.

d_gene	abundance	j_gene	v_gene	CDR3aa	CDR3nt
TRBD1	.	TRBJ1-1	TRBV19	CASSIGPGQGRETAFF	TGTGCCAGTAGTATAGGTCCGGGACAGGGTCGAGAAACAGCTTTCTTT
.	.	TRBJ2-5	TRBV5-1	CASSLGGDQETQYF	TGCGCCAGCAGCTTGGGGGGGGACCAAGAGACCCAGTACTTC
.	.	TRBJ1-4	TRBV18	CASSRPEGGEKLFF	TGTGCCAGCTCACGCCCCGAGGGAGGTGAAAAACTGTTTTTT
TRBD2	.	TRBJ2-1	TRBV7-6	CASSLRISGGPTYNGQFF	TGTGCCAGCAGCTTAAGAATTAGCGGGGGGCCAACGTACAATGGGCAGTTCTTC
.	.	TRBJ2-3	TRBV3-1/TRBV3-2	CASSPPRGPDTQYF	TGTGCCAGCAGCCCGCCCCGGGGCCCAGATACGCAGTATTTT
TRBD2	once	TRBJ2-7	TRBV19	CASSITSGGREQYF	TGTGCCAGTAGTATTACTAGCGGGGGACGCGAGCAGTACTTC
.	.	TRBJ2-1	TRBV5-1	CASSQDPATDEQFF	TGCGCCAGCAGCCAGGACCCGGCAACAGATGAGCAGTTCTTC
TRBD2	once	TRBJ2-7	TRBV4-1	CASSQEFTSAVFHEQYF	TGCGCCAGCAGCCAAGAGTTTACTAGCGCCGTATTTCACGAGCAGTACTTC
.	few	TRBJ1-2	TRBV30	CAWRAAGGSGYTF	TGTGCCTGGAGGGCTGCTGGGGGGAGCGGCTACACCTTC
.	.	TRBJ2-5	TRBV7-9	CASRPSTETQYF	TGTGCCAGCAGGCCCTCCACGGAGACCCAGTACTTC
.	.	TRBJ1-4	TRBV30	CAWSVMVRVWGRGEKLFF	TGTGCCTGGAGTGTAATGGTTCGGGTTTGGGGTCGGGGAGAAAAACTGTTTTTT
.	.	TRBJ1-2	TRBV27	CASSLLGDSLGTRGYTF	TGTGCCAGCAGTTTATTGGGAGACTCTCTCGGGACGCGTGGCTACACCTTC
.	once	TRBJ2-7	TRBV5-1	CASSWGGGAYEQYF	TGCGCCAGCAGCTGGGGCGGCGGGGCATACGAGCAGTACTTC
.	.	TRBJ1-6	TRBV5-8	CASSLVLGAFYNSPLHF	TGTGCCAGCAGCTTGGTATTAGGGGCCTTTTATAATTCACCCCTCCACTTT
TRBD2	.	TRBJ2-3	TRBV15	CATSTGLAGGRDTQYF	TGTGCCACCAGCACCGGACTAGCGGGGGGGCGAGATACGCAGTATTTT
.	.	TRBJ2-7	TRBV5-1	CASSLGQSYEQYF	TGCGCCAGCAGCTTGGGGCAGTCCTACGAGCAGTACTTC
.	.	TRBJ1-1	TRBV28	CASRVQGRSAFF	TGTGCCAGCAGGGTACAGGGAAGGTCTGCTTTCTTT
.	.	TRBJ1-5	TRBV5-6	CASSYSLPPGPQHF	TGTGCCAGCAGTTACAGCCTTCCACCCGGGCCCCAGCATTTT
.	.	TRBJ1-6	TRBV12-3/TRBV12-4	CASNGQYNSPLHF	TGTGCCAGCAACGGACAGTATAATTCACCCCTCCACTTT
TRBD1	.	TRBJ2-3	TRBV5-1	CASRRDRGKDTQYF	TGCGCCAGCAGACGGGACAGGGGGAAAGATACGCAGTATTTT
.	.	TRBJ1-5	TRBV7-8	CASSREGGGNQPQHF	TGTGCCAGCAGCCGAGAAGGGGGGGGCAATCAGCCCCAGCATTTT
.	.	TRBJ1-3	TRBV28	CASSFGRGSGNTIYF	TGTGCCAGCAGTTTTGGAAGGGGCTCTGGAAACACCATATATTTT
.	.	TRBJ1-5	TRBV5-5	CASSGGTLISQPQHF	TGTGCCAGCAGCGGCGGGACACTTATATCCCAGCCCCAGCATTTT
.	.	TRBJ1-2	TRBV6-6	CASRPLNGSPLYGYTF	TGTGCCAGCAGACCCCTCAATGGCAGCCCCCTTTATGGCTACACCTTC
TRBD1	.	TRBJ1-5	TRBV6-5	CASSTDRGGQPQHF	TGTGCCAGCAGCACAGACAGGGGAGGTCAGCCCCAGCATTTT
.	.	TRBJ1-5	TRBV6-5	CASTSLRDNQPQHF	TGTGCCAGCACCTCTTTAAGGGACAATCAGCCCCAGCATTTT
.	.	TRBJ1-2	TRBV6-5	CASSYGGYGYTF	TGTGCCAGCAGTTACGGGGGGTACGGCTACACCTTC
TRBD2	.	TRBJ2-1	TRBV3-1/TRBV3-2	CASTQTSGGANEQFF	TGTGCCAGCACTCAGACTAGCGGGGGGGCCAATGAGCAGTTCTTC
.	.	TRBJ2-3	TRBV6-5	CASSQTMSTDTQYF	TGTGCCAGCAGTCAGACTATGAGCACAGATACGCAGTATTTT
.	.	TRBJ1-1	TRBV11-3	CASSHGLGTNTEAFF	TGTGCCAGCAGCCACGGACTGGGAACGAACACTGAAGCTTTCTTT
.	.	TRBJ2-7	TRBV2	CASSGGGRSYEQYF	TGTGCCAGCAGTGGTGGTGGAAGGTCCTACGAGCAGTACTTC
TRBD1	once	TRBJ2-2	TRBV9	CASSPRDRNTGELFF	TGTGCCAGCAGCCCCCGGGACAGGAACACCGGGGAGCTGTTTTTT
.	few	TRBJ1-5	TRBV5-8	CASSLGRNQPQHF	TGTGCCAGCAGCCTGGGGCGGAATCAGCCCCAGCATTTT
.	.	TRBJ2-5	TRBV12-3/TRBV12-4	CASSITQETQYF	TGTGCCAGCAGTATTACCCAAGAGACCCAGTACTTC
TRBD2	.	TRBJ2-3	TRBV3-1/TRBV3-2	CASSRSPGASGVTDTQYF	TGTGCCAGCAGCCGCTCTCCCGGGGCTAGCGGGGTCACAGATACGCAGTATTTT
.	.	TRBJ2-5	TRBV5-1	CASSWVPFGEETQYF	TGCGCCAGCAGCTGGGTCCCGTTTGGGGAAGAGACCCAGTACTTC
.	.	TRBJ2-1	TRBV7-9	CASSLMGQGSYNEQFF	TGTGCCAGCAGCTTAATGGGGCAGGGCTCCTACAATGAGCAGTTCTTC
TRBD1	once	TRBJ1-4	TRBV19	CASSPWTGEGEKLFF	TGTGCCAGTAGTCCTTGGACAGGGGAAGGTGAAAAACTGTTTTTT
.	.	TRBJ1-6	TRBV6-5	CASSTLEGATLHF	TGTGCCAGCAGCACCCTAGAAGGCGCCACCCTCCACTTT
TRBD2	.	TRBJ2-3	TRBV2	CASRRTSADTQYF	TGTGCCAGCAGACGGACTAGCGCGGATACGCAGTATTTT
.	.	TRBJ1-4	TRBV28	CASSDPGRSNEKLFF	TGTGCCAGCAGTGACCCGGGGAGGTCTAATGAAAAACTGTTTTTT
.	.	TRBJ1-1	TRBV27	CASSLRPSTEAFF	TGTGCCAGCAGTTTACGGCCGAGCACTGAAGCTTTCTTT
.	few	TRBJ1-1	TRBV11-3	CASSLVETKAFF	TGTGCCAGCAGCTTGGTAGAGACAAAAGCTTTCTTT
.	.	TRBJ1-1	TRBV2	CASSGQLNTEAFF	TGTGCCAGCAGTGGACAGCTGAACACTGAAGCTTTCTTT
.	.	TRBJ2-3	TRBV6-4	CASSTGPSTDTQYF	TGTGCCAGCTCTACGGGACCCAGCACAGATACGCAGTATTTT
.	.	TRBJ1-4	TRBV3-1/TRBV3-2	CASSQAGRGRGNEKLFF	TGTGCCAGCAGCCAAGCGGGCAGGGGTAGGGGGAATGAAAAACTGTTTTTT
.	once	TRBJ1-2	TRBV9	CASRGPAGGYTF	TGTGCCAGCAGGGGACCTGCGGGTGGCTACACCTTC
TRBD1	.	TRBJ1-2	TRBV7-2	CASSSRQGLSGYTF	TGTGCCAGCAGCTCCCGACAGGGCCTTTCTGGCTACACCTTC
.	.	TRBJ1-1	TRBV6-5	CASSYGALNTEAFF	TGTGCCAGCAGTTATGGGGCCCTGAACACTGAAGCTTTCTTT
.	.	TRBJ1-2	TRBV28	CATSSNYGYTF	TGTGCCACCTCCTCTAACTATGGCTACACCTTC
TRBD1	.	TRBJ1-1	TRBV5-1	CASSPDSDRGIGDTEAFF	TGCGCCAGCAGCCCGGACTCGGACAGGGGAATTGGGGACACTGAAGCTTTCTTT
TRBD2	.	TRBJ2-7	TRBV6-2/TRBV6-3	CASSGFGTSGFYEQYF	TGTGCCAGCAGTGGATTCGGGACTAGCGGGTTCTACGAGCAGTACTTC
TRBD1	.	TRBJ2-7	TRBV5-4	CASSGQGYEQYF	TGTGCCAGCAGCGGACAGGGTTACGAGCAGTACTTC
TRBD2	.	TRBJ2-3	TRBV2	CASSRAGGPTDTQYF	TGTGCCAGCAGTAGAGCGGGGGGGCCAACAGATACGCAGTATTTT
.	.	TRBJ2-1	TRBV2	CASRDGTNQYNEQFF	TGTGCCAGCAGGGACGGTACGAATCAATACAATGAGCAGTTCTTC
TRBD2	.	TRBJ2-1	TRBV7-2	CASSLTSGGASYNEQFF	TGTGCCAGCAGCTTGACTAGCGGGGGGGCCTCCTACAATGAGCAGTTCTTC
.	.	TRBJ2-2	TRBV19	CASSQLRGGWANTGELFF	TGTGCCAGTAGCCAGCTCAGGGGCGGTTGGGCGAACACCGGGGAGCTGTTTTTT
.	.	TRBJ1-2	TRBV5-1	CASSSTVNYGYTF	TGCGCCAGCAGCTCGACGGTGAACTATGGCTACACCTTC